The 10 T cell receptor beta chains below come from one sample, sequenced in a study of shared clonotypes between healthy human individuals. Using immunoSEQ multiplex PCR, the repertoire was profiled, and TCRdb retains in-frame clones only, with some absent. The data show 550,000 to 600,000 clones, roughly 79% seen once. The sequenced sample consisted of PBMCs. The receptors derive from a woman aged 40 to 50 in good health. Some clones in this sample may be carry-over from other donors' samples.

This chain's CDR3 is CASSPGLAGYEQYF. In DNA, the CDR3 is TGTGCCAGCAGCCCGGGGTTAGCGGGCTACGAGCAGTACTTC. The chain combines TRBV13 with TRBJ2-7; 7 bases agree with TRBD2. Germline values: CDR1 PRHDT, CDR2 FYEKMQ (reference sequence). The CDR3 consists of 14 residues. V shed 5 bases, J shed 3 bases, and the junction held 7 bases outside the gene matches.

The chain joins TRBV7-9 to TRBJ2-1, with no clear D. The CDR3 spans 11 residues. CDR1 and CDR2 from the germline V gene are SEHNR and FQNEAQ (reference sequence). V was pared by 2 bases and J by 8 bases, with 4 bases between. DNA for the CDR3: TGTGCCAGCAGCTTATACGATGAGCAGTTCTTC. This sequence encodes CASSLYDEQFF.

The chain employs TRBV10-1 and TRBJ2-5, with 8 bases that match TRBD1. Germline loops: CDR1 WNHNN, CDR2 SYGVQD (reference sequence). The V segment lost 6 bases and the J segment 2 bases; nucleotides outside the gene matches: 5. This CDR3 spans 14 amino acids. CDR3 sequence: CASRMDRDQETQYF. The CDR3 region has the DNA TGCGCCAGCAGGATGGACAGGGATCAAGAGACCCAGTACTTC.

The CDR3, as DNA: TGTGCCTGGTCTAGAGGGGGTGACGGAAACACTGAAGCTTTCTTT. Translating gives CAWSRGGDGNTEAFF. The chain combines TRBV30 with TRBJ1-1; tentative D call: TRBD1 (6 bases). Germline loops: CDR1 GTSNPN, CDR2 SVGIG (reference sequence). Deletions cut 5 bases from V and 2 bases from J, with 18 bases between. There are 15 residues in the CDR3.

This chain connects TRBV5-1 to TRBJ2-7; perhaps D is TRBD1 or TRBD2 (7 bases each). The CDR3 loop spans 15 amino acids. Germline V gene lookup returns CDR1 SGHRS and CDR2 YFSETQ. V dropped 4 bases and J dropped 6 bases, with 20 bases sitting between them. The CDR3 spells CASSVGTATSVEQYF. DNA of the CDR3: TGCGCCAGCAGCGTAGGGACAGCTACTAGCGTCGAGCAGTACTTC.

With respect to this clone: The CDR3 carries no conserved terminal phenylalanine or tryptophan, so it likely arises from a read error. The chain has TRBV6-6 and TRBJ1-1; no clear D gene. The ends were cut back, 6 bases at V and 3 bases at J, with 11 bases in the middle. CDR1 and CDR2 from the germline V gene are MNHNY and SVGAGI (reference sequence). The CDR3 loop spans 13 amino acids. The CDR3 sequence is CASRRRSDTEAFL. The CDR3 region has the DNA TGTGCCAGCAGGCGAAGGTCGGACACTGAAGCTTTCCTT.

In its sample, this clone was seen once. The chain is built from TRBV5-6 and TRBJ2-7; TRBD2 might be the D (5 bases). Germline CDR1 and CDR2: SGHDT and YYEEEE. The CDR3 extends over 13 amino acids. Trimming stripped 2 bases from V and 7 bases from J, with 13 bases between. In nucleotides, the CDR3 is TGTGCCAGCAGCTTCGAGGGATCTCGGGAGCAGTACTTC. It is translated as CASSFEGSREQYF.

This chain links TRBV6-1 with TRBJ1-5, with 8 positions matching TRBD1. This CDR3 has 14 amino acids. V was pared by 5 bases and J by 6 bases, with 6 bases of the junction left unmatched. Germline V gene sequence: CDR1 MNHNS, CDR2 SASEGT. In DNA form, the CDR3 reads TGTGCCAGCAGTCCAGGGGGCGGGGGTCAGCCCCAGCATTTT. Encoded protein: CASSPGGGGQPQHF.

The CDR3 loop is CATSRAAEGGEKLFF. DNA for the CDR3: TGTGCCACCAGCAGAGCCGCGGAGGGAGGGGAAAAACTGTTTTTT. V usage is TRBV15 and J usage is TRBJ1-4; D gene unclear. Germline lookup yields CDR1 LNHNV and CDR2 YYDKDF (reference sequence). Trimming removed 1 base from V and 8 bases from J, with 14 bases in between. The CDR3 extends over 15 amino acids. Complete variable domain (other parts from reference TRBV15 and TRBJ1-4): DAMVIQNPRYQVTQFGKPVTLSCSQTLNHNVMYWYQQKSSQAPKLLFHYYDKDFNNEADTPDNFQSRRPNTSFCFLDIRSPGLGDTAMYLCATSRAAEGGEKLFFGSGTQLSVL.

This chain links TRBV7-7 with TRBJ2-1, with unresolved D. Germline V gives CDR1 SSHAT, CDR2 FNYEAQ (reference sequence). Trimming removed 1 base at V and 3 bases at J, with 4 bases between. The CDR3 sequence is 13 residues long. CDR3 region: CASSLDVYNEQFF. The CDR3 DNA reads as TGTGCCAGCAGCTTAGACGTCTACAATGAGCAGTTCTTC.